The clone carrying this T cell receptor (beta chain) turned up a few times. Its matching antigen is unknown. This record comes from a study of cytomegalovirus exposure and HLA in healthy donors. The overall study: Prior work identified more than 90 million unique TCR beta sequences in some 180 million T cells. Broader study findings: TCR beta chain V- and J-gene trimming was linked, in a later analysis, to a missense variant in DCLRE1C.

The PCR made use of 60 Vbeta and 13 Jbeta primers. Profiling relied on immunoSEQ multiplex PCR, and the TCRdb table lists in-frame clones only, not all of them. The sample lists 150,000 to 200,000 clones; roughly 74% were seen once. This clonotype was sampled from a woman aged 40-49 years in good health and CMV-seropositive. The material sequenced was PBMCs.

CDR3: CASSKLGKGGVGYTF. The CDR3 bases are TGTGCCAGCAGCAAATTGGGGAAGGGGGGGGTTGGCTACACCTTC. The V and J genes are TRBV21-1 and TRBJ1-2. TRBV21-1 is described as a pseudogene. The CDR3 consists of 15 residues.